This T cell receptor (beta chain) was recorded in a study of early T cells in non-severe SARS-CoV-2 infection. For the study at large: The study sequenced bulk RNA from unsorted whole blood, with chains unpaired. Study outcomes and limitations: CD4 and private specificities were missed by VDJdb matching, which favored anti-spike CD8 responses.

This clonotype was found many times. Its antigen remains unidentified. Researchers tagged individual cDNA molecules with unique molecular identifiers. TCRdb fed the 5' RACE reads into MiXCR, producing one record per CDR3 protein. The sample yields about 81,000 distinct CDR3 sequences, less than 8% seen once. Germline CDR1 is MNHEY and CDR2 is SVGAGI. V trimming: 2 bases; J trimming: 8 bases; junction bases outside the gene matches: 6. This CDR3 has 14 amino acids. The clonotype originates from an adult who was a healthcare worker with PCR-confirmed SARS-CoV-2 infection or an uninfected control (not recorded which). Sample: whole blood. The V call is TRBV6-5, the J call TRBJ1-2; TRBD1 aligns across 9 bases. Written as DNA, the CDR3 is TGTGCCAGCAGTTACACGGGACAGGGAAGCGGCTACACCTTC. It specifies CASSYTGQGSGYTF.